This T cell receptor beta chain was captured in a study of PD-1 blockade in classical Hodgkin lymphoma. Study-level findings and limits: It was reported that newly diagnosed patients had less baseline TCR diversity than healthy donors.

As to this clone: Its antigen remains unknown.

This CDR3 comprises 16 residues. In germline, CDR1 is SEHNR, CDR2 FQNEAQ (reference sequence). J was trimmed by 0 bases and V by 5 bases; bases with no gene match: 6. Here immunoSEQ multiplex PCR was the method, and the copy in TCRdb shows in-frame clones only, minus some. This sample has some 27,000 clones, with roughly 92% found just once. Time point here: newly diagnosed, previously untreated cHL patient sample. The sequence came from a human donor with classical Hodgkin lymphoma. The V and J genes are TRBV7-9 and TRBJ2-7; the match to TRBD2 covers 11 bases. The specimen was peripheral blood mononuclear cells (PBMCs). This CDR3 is CASSPRLAGSSYEQYF. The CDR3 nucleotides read TGTGCCAGCAGCCCAAGACTAGCGGGGAGCTCCTACGAGCAGTACTTC.